A single sample gave rise to the 31 T cell receptor beta chains below, sequenced in a study of PD-1 blockade in classical Hodgkin lymphoma. Sequenced by immunoSEQ multiplex PCR; TCRdb stores in-frame clones only, minus some. The sample lists 100,000 or so clones; roughly 90% were seen once. The patients all showed relapse after autologous stem cell transplantation, while their brentuximab vedotin exposure varied. Material: peripheral blood mononuclear cells (PBMCs), obtained before the second cycle of nivolumab. All receptors derive from a human donor with classical Hodgkin lymphoma.

The chain recombines TRBV23-1 with TRBJ2-3, with D unclear. TRBV23-1 has ORF status, its function being uncertain. The CDR3 is 17 amino acids. V was trimmed by 9 bases and J by 2 bases, leaving 24 bases between them. The CDR3, as DNA: TGCGCCAGGTTGGCTATCTGCGAACCTCGTTACACAGATACGCAGTATTTT. It translates to CARLAICEPRYTDTQYF.

The chain is built from TRBV11-3 and TRBJ2-7; D call uncertain. Germline CDR1 SGHNT, CDR2 YENEEA. CDR3 length equals 15 residues. The V and J ends lost 1 base and 5 bases respectively, with 15 bases between them. CDR3 loop: CASSLGGRMHHEQYF. The CDR3 DNA reads TGTGCCAGCAGCTTAGGAGGCAGAATGCACCACGAGCAGTACTTC.

The gene calls are TRBV9 and TRBJ2-1; 8 positions match TRBD2. V shed 3 bases, J shed 9 bases, and the junction held 8 bases outside the gene matches. In germline, CDR1 is SGDLS, CDR2 YYNGEE. The CDR3 spans 14 residues. As DNA, the CDR3 is TGTGCCAGCAGCGGGGGACTAGGATTCGGTGAGCAGTTCTTC. Translation gives CASSGGLGFGEQFF.

The chain has TRBV9 and TRBJ2-7; D not resolved. V lost 5 bases and J lost 2, with 14 bases in between. This CDR3 is 14 amino acids long. CDR1 and CDR2 (germline): SGDLS, YYNGEE. The chain's CDR3 is CASSESGGTYEQYF. The CDR3 DNA reads as TGTGCCAGCAGTGAGAGTGGCGGAACCTACGAGCAGTACTTC.

V and J are TRBV6-1 and TRBJ1-1, with D possibly being TRBD1 (5 bases). Trimming removed 3 bases at V and 0 bases at J, with 8 bases between. CDR3 length: 14 residues. Looked up from germline, CDR1 is MNHNS and CDR2 is SASEGT. CDR3 sequence reads: CASSDGAVNTEAFF. The CDR3 DNA follows: TGTGCCAGCAGTGACGGGGCGGTGAACACTGAAGCTTTCTTT.

The gene calls are TRBV9 and TRBJ1-3; unclear D gene. From germline, CDR1 is SGDLS and CDR2 YYNGEE. The CDR3 length is 15 residues. V was cut by 0 bases and J by 4 bases, with 11 bases left in between. The CDR3 sequence is CASSVAIGQGNTIYF. The CDR3 nucleotides read TGTGCCAGCAGCGTAGCTATCGGGCAAGGAAACACCATATATTTT.

V is TRBV28 and J is TRBJ2-4; D is possibly TRBD1 (5 bases). The CDR3 contains 17 residues. Germline CDR1 is MDHEN and CDR2 is SYDVKM. Trimming took 2 bases from V and 0 from J, leaving 14 bases between them. The CDR3 sequence: CASSLGAVGLAKNIQYF. The CDR3 bases are TGTGCCAGCAGTTTAGGGGCCGTGGGCCTAGCCAAAAACATTCAGTACTTC.

This chain links TRBV19 with TRBJ2-2; the match to TRBD1 covers 8 bases. The CDR3 spans 13 residues. CDR1 is LNHDA and CDR2 is SQIVND in the germline V gene (reference sequence). The J segment lost 5 bases and the V segment lost 8 bases, leaving 4 bases of the junction unmatched. CDR3 in amino acids: CASQGAGTGELFF. The CDR3 DNA is TGTGCCAGTCAGGGGGCGGGTACCGGGGAGCTGTTTTTT.

This sequence joins TRBV18 and TRBJ1-3; D is perhaps TRBD1 (6 bases). The CDR3 consists of 19 residues. Germline assignment: CDR1 KGHSH and CDR2 LQKENI. Trimming cost V 6 bases and J 0 bases, with 24 bases left between them. CDR3 region: CASSLRPYRAPSSGNTIYF. The CDR3 DNA follows: TGTGCCAGCTCCCTCCGGCCGTACAGGGCACCGAGCTCTGGAAACACCATATATTTT.

The rearrangement uses TRBV30 and TRBJ1-4, with 10 nucleotides matching TRBD1. CDR3 length: 13 amino acids. After removal of 8 bases from V and 4 bases from J, the junction contained 4 bases not matched to a gene. Germline-derived CDR1 and CDR2 are GTSNPN and SVGIG (reference sequence). CDR3 residues: CAGQGDNNEKLFF. The CDR3 coding sequence is TGTGCCGGACAGGGGGACAATAATGAAAAACTGTTTTTT.

This chain connects TRBV28 to TRBJ1-2; no clear D. Between the trimmed V and J ends, which lost 5 bases and 5 bases, there was a span of 9 bases. Looked up from germline, CDR1 is MDHEN and CDR2 is SYDVKM. There are 12 residues in the CDR3. The CDR3 region has the DNA TGTGCCAGCAGTCCGGCGGGGTATGGCTACACCTTC. Translating it yields CASSPAGYGYTF.

The chain links TRBV7-8 to TRBJ1-5; D remains ambiguous. The V end lost 8 bases, the J end lost 3 bases, and 17 bases lay between the germline ends. Per the germline V gene, CDR1 is SGHVS and CDR2 is FQNEAQ. This CDR3 has 15 residues. DNA for the CDR3: TGTGCCAGCGGGCGGGTTGGGGAGGCCAATCAGCCCCAGCATTTT. This gives the protein CASGRVGEANQPQHF.

The V gene is TRBV18, the J gene TRBJ1-1; possibly TRBD1 for D (6 bases). Per the germline V gene, CDR1 is KGHSH and CDR2 is LQKENI. With 1 base removed from V and 10 bases from J, the gap between germline ends came to 13 bases. This CDR3 has 13 amino acids. For the CDR3, the DNA is TGTGCCAGCTCACCACTCCTAGCAGGGGTAGCTTTCTTT. This gives the protein CASSPLLAGVAFF. Full variable domain (remainder filled in from reference TRBV18 and TRBJ1-1): NAGVMQNPRHLVRRRGQEARLRCSPMKGHSHVYWYRQLPEEGLKFMVYLQKENIIDESGMPKERFSAEFPKEGPSILRIQQVVRGDSAAYFCASSPLLAGVAFFGQGTRLTVV.

This chain connects TRBV14 to TRBJ2-1; 8 nucleotides line up with TRBD2. Germline-derived CDR1 and CDR2 are SGHDN and FVKESK. This CDR3 is 18 amino acids long. Trimming took 5 bases from V and 3 from J; bases not matched to a gene: 15. The CDR3 here is CASSLKSPGGGLYNEQFF. DNA for the CDR3: TGTGCCAGCAGCTTAAAGTCCCCCGGGGGGGGCCTCTACAATGAGCAGTTCTTC.

The chain carries TRBV28 and TRBJ1-1, with D tentatively TRBD1 (6 bases). Trimming took off 1 base at V and 6 bases at J, with 12 bases between the two ends. Germline V gene lookup returns CDR1 MDHEN and CDR2 SYDVKM. The CDR3 runs 14 residues. CDR3: CASSLLGALAEAFF. The CDR3, as DNA: TGTGCCAGCAGTTTATTGGGGGCGCTGGCTGAAGCTTTCTTT.

The V and J genes are TRBV19 and TRBJ1-6; tentative D call: TRBD1 (6 bases). CDR1 is LNHDA, CDR2 SQIVND, per germline (reference sequence). The CDR3 loop spans 14 amino acids. Trimming took 3 bases from V and 5 from J, leaving 8 bases between them. CDR3 coding DNA: TGTGCCAGTAGTATCAACAGGGATAATTCACCCCTCCACTTT. This codes for CASSINRDNSPLHF.

The chain uses TRBV9 and TRBJ2-6, with TRBD1 identical over 10 bases. V trimming: 0 bases; J trimming: 4 bases; junction bases outside the gene matches: 4. Germline V gene lookup returns CDR1 SGDLS and CDR2 YYNGEE. The CDR3 has 17 residues. The CDR3 nucleotides read TGTGCCAGCAGCGTAGTGGGACAGGGGACCGGGGCCAACGTCCTGACTTTC. Protein: CASSVVGQGTGANVLTF.

The gene calls are TRBV11-3 and TRBJ2-5, with D possibly being TRBD1 or TRBD2 (6 bases each). Germline V gene sequence: CDR1 SGHNT, CDR2 YENEEA. Deletions cut 5 bases from V and 4 bases from J, with 14 bases between. The CDR3 has 14 amino acids. The CDR3: CASSGYGGGETQYF. The CDR3 coding sequence is TGTGCCAGCAGCGGTTACGGGGGCGGAGAGACCCAGTACTTC.

This clone was counted once. This chain joins TRBV29-1 and TRBJ1-4; D might be TRBD1 (5 bases). CDR1 is SQVTM and CDR2 is ANQGSEA in the germline V gene. CDR3 length: 13 amino acids. V was trimmed by 2 bases and J by 5 bases, leaving 9 bases between them. As DNA, the CDR3 is TGCAGCGTTGAACGACAGACAAATGAAAAACTGTTTTTT. Translated: CSVERQTNEKLFF.

This sequence joins TRBV6-1 and TRBJ2-1; TRBD1 aligns across 10 bases. Germline V lookup: CDR1 MNHNS, CDR2 SASEGT. The CDR3 loop spans 14 amino acids. Germline trimming cut 10 bases from V and 6 bases from J; bases unmatched to any gene: 9. The CDR3 sequence is CATPPRDRGNEQFF. As DNA, the CDR3 is TGTGCCACCCCACCCCGGGACAGGGGCAATGAGCAGTTCTTC.

A single count supports this clone. The chain is built from TRBV7-9 and TRBJ2-5; 7 nucleotides line up with TRBD1. CDR1 is SEHNR and CDR2 is FQNEAQ in the germline V gene (reference sequence). The CDR3 loop spans 13 amino acids. After removal of 2 bases from V and 4 bases from J, the junction contained 1 base not matched to a gene. The CDR3 DNA follows: TGTGCCAGCAGCTTAAGGGGGCGAGAGACCCAGTACTTC. Translated, it gives CASSLRGRETQYF.

The CDR3 bases are TGTGCCAGCAGCCCGACAGGGGCGGGCAATCAGCCCCAGCATTTT. This encodes CASSPTGAGNQPQHF. The rearrangement joins TRBV5-6 to TRBJ1-5; 8 bases line up with TRBD1. Germline V gene sequence: CDR1 SGHDT, CDR2 YYEEEE. After removal of 4 bases from V and 2 bases from J, the junction contained 5 bases not matched to a gene. CDR3 length equals 15 residues.

The chain links TRBV6-5 to TRBJ1-3; TRBD1 matches 8 bases. J was trimmed by 3 bases and V by 8 bases; bases with no gene match: 9. The CDR3 spans 15 residues. The V gene's germline CDR1 is MNHEY and CDR2 SVGAGI. In DNA, the CDR3 is TGTGCCAGCGGGATTCCAGGGGGCTTTGGAAACACCATATATTTT. The encoded protein is CASGIPGGFGNTIYF.

The chain has TRBV20-1 and TRBJ2-5, with D uncertain. The CDR3 sequence is 11 residues long. From germline, CDR1 is DFQATT and CDR2 SNEGSKA (reference sequence). V lost 3 bases to trimming and J lost 2 bases, with 4 bases between them. CDR3 in DNA: TGCAGTGCTAGGGAACAAGAGACCCAGTACTTC. This encodes CSAREQETQYF.

This clone was found a few times. The CDR3 coding sequence is TGTGCCAGCAGTTTTTCAGCGCCTTCACCCCTCCACTTT. Its protein product is CASSFSAPSPLHF. The genes are TRBV28 and TRBJ1-6; D not resolved. Between the trimmed V and J ends, which lost 3 bases and 9 bases, there was a span of 9 bases. The V gene's germline CDR1 is MDHEN and CDR2 SYDVKM. The CDR3 spans 13 residues.

As regards this clone: At one end the junction does not follow the germline gene, possibly because of a read error. The chain combines TRBV5-3 with TRBJ1-2; the match to TRBD1 covers 7 bases. TRBV5-3 is sorted into the ORF group, with uncertain function. CDR3 length equals 14 residues. CDR3 DNA: TGTGCCAGCAGCTTGGGGGCAGGGGGTGAGGGCTACACCTTC. Encoded protein: CASSLGAGGEGYTF.

The chain combines TRBV6-4 with TRBJ2-3; possibly TRBD1 for D (6 bases). The V gene lost 1 base and the J gene lost 5 bases, with 16 bases spanning the gap. The length of the CDR3 is 16 residues. Germline V lookup: CDR1 MRHNA, CDR2 SNTAGT. CDR3 residues: CASSDLPGHGLDTQYF. In DNA, the CDR3 is TGTGCCAGCAGTGACTTGCCGGGACATGGGTTAGATACGCAGTATTTT.

This chain joins TRBV6-1 and TRBJ2-7; unclear D gene. Germline loops: CDR1 MNHNS, CDR2 SASEGT. Between the trimmed V and J ends, which lost 11 bases and 1 base, there was a span of 15 bases. There are 13 residues in the CDR3. CDR3 protein: CALVSGTSYEQYF. CDR3 in DNA: TGTGCCCTAGTTAGTGGCACTTCCTACGAGCAGTACTTC.

The chain couples TRBV7-9 to TRBJ2-1; the match to TRBD1 covers 10 bases. The J segment lost 9 bases and the V segment lost 5 bases, leaving 7 bases of the junction unmatched. There are 14 residues in the CDR3. Germline V gene lookup returns CDR1 SEHNR and CDR2 FQNEAQ (reference sequence). Here the CDR3 DNA reads TGTGCCAGCAGCCTCCCGGGACAGGGGAGTGAGCAGTTCTTC. This sequence encodes CASSLPGQGSEQFF. Complete variable domain (other parts from reference TRBV7-9 and TRBJ2-1): DTGVSQNPRHKITKRGQNVTFRCDPISEHNRLYWYRQTLGQGPEFLTYFQNEAQLEKSRLLSDRFSAERPKGSFSTLEIQRTEQGDSAMYLCASSLPGQGSEQFFGPGTRLTVL.

The chain links TRBV18 to TRBJ2-5, with D possibly TRBD2 on 5 matching bases. V dropped 3 bases and J dropped 2 bases, with 16 bases sitting between them. The CDR3 extends over 16 amino acids. CDR1 is KGHSH, CDR2 LQKENI, per germline. CDR3 DNA: TGTGCCAGCTCACCTCAGGACTGGAACCTTCAAGAGACCCAGTACTTC. Encoded protein: CASSPQDWNLQETQYF.

The chain combines TRBV4-2 with TRBJ2-1, with 11 bases that match TRBD2. V was clipped by 1 base and J by 9 bases; unmatched bases: 8. CDR3 length equals 16 residues. The germline V gene encodes CDR1 LGHNA and CDR2 YNFKEQ. CDR3 amino acids: CASSQGESLAGAEQFF. DNA for the CDR3: TGTGCCAGCAGCCAAGGGGAATCACTAGCGGGGGCTGAGCAGTTCTTC.